This T cell receptor beta chain is from a study of graft-versus-host responses after intestinal transplantation. Germline V gene sequence: CDR1 MDHEN, CDR2 SYDVKM. The trim removed 9 bases at V and 3 bases at J, leaving 9 bases unmatched. CDR3 size: 14 residues. With regard to this clone: Its antigen is undetermined.

Sequencing was performed with immunoSEQ multiplex PCR; in TCRdb, only in-frame clones are kept and a portion is missing. Of approximately 130,000 clones in the sample, just over 90% are singletons; the top ten hold 0.16%. This rearrangement joins TRBV28 to TRBJ2-7; 9 bases align to TRBD1. Sequences were derived from unstimulated CD4+ T cells sorted from spleen or lymph node cells, sampled before intestinal transplant. This TCR came from a human donor who received an intestinal transplant. CDR3 in amino acids: CASTGTGLHYEQYF. The DNA of the CDR3 is TGTGCCAGTACCGGGACAGGGCTTCACTACGAGCAGTACTTC.